This is a list of T cell receptor beta chains from one sample in a study of OX40 agonist ivuxolimab in advanced cancers. Sequenced by immunoSEQ multiplex PCR; TCRdb stores in-frame clones only, minus some. The data hold tens of thousands of clones, with about 88% observed a single time. Sample: CD4+ or CD8+ T cells sorted from blood, taken in a trial of the OX40 agonist ivuxolimab. These TCRs come from an adult with an advanced solid tumor such as melanoma, head and neck, liver or kidney cancer. CDR3s include the opening cysteine and the closing phenylalanine or tryptophan. The order of the fields is D gene, V gene, CDR3 length, clone size, J gene, CDR3 protein, CDR3 DNA. A D gene is named only where the DNA matches it firmly. Rows give clone size only sometimes, using once, few, many, or a class for an expanded clone.

NA	TRBV11-3	15	NA	TRBJ2-7	CASSLASGQRDEQYF	TGTGCCAGCAGCTTAGCCTCGGGGCAAAGAGACGAGCAGTACTTC
TRBD1	TRBV18	17	NA	TRBJ1-6	CASSPRSRDRGNSPLHF	TGTGCCAGCTCACCCAGGTCCCGGGACAGGGGTAATTCACCCCTCCACTTT
NA	TRBV9	16	NA	TRBJ2-1	CASSVDGGRGGIGQFF	TGTGCCAGCAGCGTAGATGGGGGGCGCGGAGGGATTGGGCAGTTCTTC
NA	TRBV2	13	once	TRBJ1-2	CASNAKETGGYTF	TGTGCCAGCAACGCAAAGGAGACAGGCGGGTACACCTTC
NA	TRBV6-1	13	NA	TRBJ1-4	CASARATNEKLFF	TGTGCCAGCGCAAGGGCAACTAATGAAAAACTGTTTTTT
TRBD2	TRBV7-7	15	NA	TRBJ2-1	CASSRNSGAYNEQFF	TGTGCTAGCAGCCGTAATAGCGGGGCATACAATGAGCAGTTCTTC
NA	TRBV7-3	13	few	TRBJ1-1	CASRSSQNTEAFF	TGTGCCAGCAGATCAAGTCAGAACACTGAAGCTTTCTTT
TRBD2	TRBV9	16	NA	TRBJ2-2	CASSGPGLAGSGELFF	TGTGCCAGCAGCGGCCCGGGACTAGCGGGGTCGGGGGAGCTGTTTTTT
NA	TRBV18	16	NA	TRBJ2-1	CASSPPGSYSNNEQFF	TGTGCCAGCTCACCACCTGGGTCGTACTCAAACAATGAGCAGTTCTTC
NA	TRBV2	13	once	TRBJ1-2	CASRARQVYGYTF	TGTGCCAGCAGGGCGCGGCAGGTCTATGGCTACACCTTC
NA	TRBV29-1	13	NA	TRBJ1-2	CSVATDLTYGYTF	TGCAGCGTTGCGACAGACCTGACATATGGCTACACCTTC
TRBD2	TRBV7-2	16	once	TRBJ2-5	CASSSRLAGGLETQYF	TGTGCCAGCAGCTCACGACTAGCGGGGGGGCTAGAGACCCAGTACTTC
NA	TRBV7-6	13	few	TRBJ1-1	CASSENRASEAFF	TGTGCCAGCAGCGAAAACAGGGCAAGTGAAGCTTTCTTT
TRBD1	TRBV18	15	NA	TRBJ2-7	CASSRPGQGAYEQYF	TGTGCCAGCTCACGACCGGGACAGGGGGCATACGAGCAGTACTTC
TRBD2	TRBV7-2	19	NA	TRBJ2-1	CASSLPGLAGGGTYNEQFF	TGTGCCAGCAGCTTACCTGGACTAGCGGGGGGCGGAACCTACAATGAGCAGTTCTTC
TRBD1	TRBV10-3	15	once	TRBJ1-2	CAISEPIQGSVGYTF	TGTGCCATCAGTGAGCCGATACAGGGGTCGGTTGGCTACACCTTC
TRBD1	TRBV19	14	NA	TRBJ2-7	CASSLSGQGGEQYF	TGTGCCAGTAGTCTCTCGGGACAGGGGGGCGAGCAGTACTTC
NA	TRBV5-1	12	NA	TRBJ1-4	CASSEGVGKLFF	TGCGCCAGCAGCGAAGGAGTGGGAAAACTGTTTTTT
NA	TRBV18	14	NA	TRBJ1-4	CASSPGIPNEKLFF	TGTGCCAGCTCCCCCGGGATTCCTAATGAAAAACTGTTTTTT
NA	TRBV5-1	15	NA	TRBJ1-4	CASSRIARDTEKLFF	TGCGCCAGCAGCCGGATCGCCAGGGATACGGAAAAACTGTTTTTT
TRBD2	TRBV5-1	16	NA	TRBJ2-3	CASSLVVAGLKDTQYF	TGCGCCAGCAGCTTGGTGGTAGCGGGGCTAAAAGATACGCAGTATTTT
TRBD2	TRBV19	14	NA	TRBJ2-7	CASSLAGASYEQYF	TGTGCCAGTAGTCTAGCGGGGGCCTCCTACGAGCAGTACTTC
NA	TRBV7-2	14	NA	TRBJ2-1	CASSFWSGGNEQFF	TGTGCCAGCAGCTTCTGGTCCGGTGGAAATGAGCAGTTCTTC
TRBD2	TRBV9	16	NA	TRBJ2-1	CASSARTSGGAGEQFF	TGTGCCAGCAGCGCACGGACTAGCGGGGGGGCCGGTGAGCAGTTCTTC
NA	TRBV2	12	NA	TRBJ2-7	CASSKGLYEQYF	TGTGCCAGCAGTAAGGGTCTCTACGAGCAGTACTTC
TRBD1	TRBV5-6	13	NA	TRBJ2-7	CASSWQGAYEQYF	TGTGCCAGCAGCTGGCAGGGGGCCTACGAGCAGTACTTC
TRBD2	TRBV5-1	15	NA	TRBJ2-3	CASSLGRGSGDTQYF	TGCGCCAGCAGCTTGGGGCGGGGGTCGGGAGATACGCAGTATTTT
TRBD1	TRBV6-5	15	NA	TRBJ2-7	CASSLAYQNRGEQYF	TGTGCCAGCAGTTTAGCGTACCAGAACAGGGGGGAGCAGTACTTC
NA	TRBV5-1	13	NA	TRBJ2-1	CASSLGGAVEQFF	TGCGCCAGCAGCTTGGGAGGGGCTGTTGAGCAGTTCTTC
NA	TRBV11-2	16	NA	TRBJ2-1	CASSLDRTATIGEQFF	TGTGCCAGCAGCTTAGACAGGACAGCTACAATTGGTGAGCAGTTCTTC
TRBD1	TRBV14	16	NA	TRBJ2-5	CASSQHRGASQETQYF	TGTGCCAGCAGCCAGCACAGGGGCGCCAGCCAAGAGACCCAGTACTTC
TRBD1	TRBV5-1	14	few	TRBJ2-7	CASQRWTGSYEQYF	TGCGCCAGCCAGCGTTGGACAGGGTCCTACGAGCAGTACTTC
NA	TRBV5-1	13	NA	TRBJ2-3	CASSSWTRDTQYF	TGCGCCAGCAGCTCATGGACGAGGGATACGCAGTATTTT
TRBD1	TRBV6-6	15	once	TRBJ1-3	CASSLSTGAGNTIYF	TGTGCCAGCAGCCTGTCGACAGGGGCTGGAAACACCATATATTTT
NA	TRBV19	15	NA	TRBJ2-2	CASSRANRDFGELFF	TGTGCCAGTAGTAGGGCGAACCGGGACTTCGGGGAGCTGTTTTTT
TRBD2	TRBV19	16	NA	TRBJ2-2	CASRLAGVTDSGELFF	TGTGCCAGCCGCCTGGCGGGGGTGACCGACTCCGGGGAGCTGTTTTTT
TRBD1	TRBV5-1	14	NA	TRBJ1-6	CASSLTGERSPLHF	TGCGCCAGCAGCCTGACAGGGGAGCGCTCACCCCTCCACTTT
NA	TRBV21-1	18	once	TRBJ2-5	CASSIPHAPDDIRETQYF	TGTGCCAGCAGCATTCCCCATGCACCAGACGACATACGAGAGACCCAGTACTTC
NA	TRBV19	15	NA	TRBJ1-4	CASSPTQGPSEKLFF	TGTGCCAGTAGCCCTACGCAGGGCCCAAGCGAAAAACTGTTTTTT
NA	TRBV7-8	17	NA	TRBJ1-3	CASSPGGGPRAGNTIYF	TGTGCCAGCAGCCCCGGTGGGGGACCGCGAGCGGGAAACACCATATATTTT
NA	TRBV7-8	14	few	TRBJ2-5	CASSPTRVQETQYF	TGTGCCAGCAGCCCCACCCGGGTACAAGAGACCCAGTACTTC
TRBD2	TRBV5-1	14	NA	TRBJ2-1	CASYERGVRNEQFF	TGCGCCAGCTACGAGCGGGGGGTCAGGAATGAGCAGTTCTTC
TRBD1	TRBV18	16	few	TRBJ1-2	CASSPDRQGREHGYTF	TGTGCCAGCTCACCAGACCGACAGGGGAGAGAGCATGGCTACACCTTC
NA	TRBV19	13	once	TRBJ2-5	CASRRGAQETQYF	TGTGCCAGTAGAAGGGGGGCCCAAGAGACCCAGTACTTC
NA	TRBV19	15	NA	TRBJ1-5	CASSINQNSNQPQHF	TGTGCCAGTAGTATTAACCAGAATAGCAATCAGCCCCAGCATTTT
NA	TRBV27	16	once	TRBJ2-1	CASSTRGTVAYNEQFF	TGTGCCAGCAGTACCCGCGGGACGGTAGCCTACAATGAGCAGTTCTTC
TRBD1	TRBV4-1	17	NA	TRBJ2-7	CASSPVRRGTGGYEQYF	TGCGCCAGCAGCCCCGTTAGGAGAGGGACAGGAGGATACGAGCAGTACTTC
NA	TRBV7-2	15	NA	TRBJ2-7	CASSLGAFRRDEQYF	TGTGCCAGCAGCTTAGGGGCATTCCGTAGGGACGAGCAGTACTTC
TRBD2	TRBV6-1	15	NA	TRBJ2-1	CASSRAGGPSGEQFF	TGTGCCAGCAGTAGAGCGGGGGGCCCGTCCGGGGAGCAGTTCTTC
TRBD1	TRBV14	14	NA	TRBJ1-2	CASRPRDRAHGYTF	TGTGCCAGCAGACCCCGGGACAGGGCCCATGGCTACACCTTC
NA	TRBV7-8	16	NA	TRBJ1-5	CASSLAVGGAPQPQHF	TGTGCCAGCAGCTTAGCGGTAGGGGGGGCCCCTCAGCCCCAGCATTTT